Listed below are T cell receptor beta chains from one sample, sequenced in a study of blood T cell repertoires in COVID-19. Clones were sequenced by immunoSEQ multiplex PCR, and TCRdb holds only the in-frame ones, with some missing. This sample has about 70,000 clones, with around 88% found just once. Sequenced material: peripheral blood. Receptor source: a woman older than 75 with acute or convalescent COVID-19. CDR3s include the opening cysteine and the closing phenylalanine or tryptophan. Only some rows state a clone size, as once, few, many or a class for expanded clones.

clone_size,j_call,v_call,cdr3_aa
.,TRBJ1-4,TRBV5-4,CASSLGGGNEKLFF
.,TRBJ2-5,TRBV5-1,CASSLSSGQETQYF
.,TRBJ1-1,TRBV3-1/TRBV3-2,CASSLGQSFTEAFF
.,TRBJ2-2,TRBV6-6,CATRNPLGFGTGELFF
.,TRBJ1-1,TRBV5-5,CASSWDRGRVTEAFF
.,TRBJ1-1,TRBV2,CASRDRANTEAFF
.,TRBJ1-4,TRBV5-1,CASSRTGQGGEKLFF
.,TRBJ2-7,TRBV5-8,CASSLAWASNEQYF
.,TRBJ1-1,TRBV5-1,CASSLDGRVGTEAFF
.,TRBJ1-2,TRBV28,CASSLTSYGYTF
.,TRBJ2-5,TRBV2,CASSVREAQYF
once,TRBJ2-7,TRBV28,CASSIVPSGGQEQYF
.,TRBJ1-1,TRBV19,CASSEGTGGTEAFF